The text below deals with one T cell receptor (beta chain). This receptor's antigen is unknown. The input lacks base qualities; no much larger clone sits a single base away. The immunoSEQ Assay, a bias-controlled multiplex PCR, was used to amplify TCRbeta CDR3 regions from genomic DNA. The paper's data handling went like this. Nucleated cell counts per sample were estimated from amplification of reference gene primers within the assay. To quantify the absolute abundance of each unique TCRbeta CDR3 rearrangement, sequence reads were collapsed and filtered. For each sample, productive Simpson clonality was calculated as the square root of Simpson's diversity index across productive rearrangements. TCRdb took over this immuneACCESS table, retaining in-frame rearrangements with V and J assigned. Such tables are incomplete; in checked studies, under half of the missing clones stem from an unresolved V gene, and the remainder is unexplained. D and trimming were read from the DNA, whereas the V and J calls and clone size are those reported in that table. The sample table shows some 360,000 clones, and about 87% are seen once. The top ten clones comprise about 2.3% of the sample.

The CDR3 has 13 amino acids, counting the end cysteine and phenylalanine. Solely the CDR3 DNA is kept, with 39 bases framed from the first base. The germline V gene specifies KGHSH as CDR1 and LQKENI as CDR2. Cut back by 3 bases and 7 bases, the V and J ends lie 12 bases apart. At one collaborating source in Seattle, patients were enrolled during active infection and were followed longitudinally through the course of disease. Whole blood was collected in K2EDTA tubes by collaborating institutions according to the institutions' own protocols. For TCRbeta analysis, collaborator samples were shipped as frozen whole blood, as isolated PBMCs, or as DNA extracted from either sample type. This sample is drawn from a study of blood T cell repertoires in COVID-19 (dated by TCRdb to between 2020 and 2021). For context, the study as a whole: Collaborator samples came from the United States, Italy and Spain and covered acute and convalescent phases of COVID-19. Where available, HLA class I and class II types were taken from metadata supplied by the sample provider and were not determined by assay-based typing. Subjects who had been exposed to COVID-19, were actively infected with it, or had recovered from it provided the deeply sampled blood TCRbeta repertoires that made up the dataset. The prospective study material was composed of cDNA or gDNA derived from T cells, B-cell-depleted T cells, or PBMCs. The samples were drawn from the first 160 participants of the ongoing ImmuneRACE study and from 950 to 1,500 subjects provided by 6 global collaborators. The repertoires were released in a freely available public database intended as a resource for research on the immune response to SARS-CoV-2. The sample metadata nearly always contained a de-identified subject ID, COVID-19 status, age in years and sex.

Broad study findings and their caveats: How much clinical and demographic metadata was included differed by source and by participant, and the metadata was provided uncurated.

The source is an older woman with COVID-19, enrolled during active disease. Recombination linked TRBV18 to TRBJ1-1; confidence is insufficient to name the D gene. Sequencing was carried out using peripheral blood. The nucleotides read TGTGCCAGCTCACCTCTCACGGAGGGTGAAGCTTTCTTT. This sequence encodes CASSPLTEGEAFF. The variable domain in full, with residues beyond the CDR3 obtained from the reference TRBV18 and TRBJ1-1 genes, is NAGVMQNPRHLVRRRGQEARLRCSPMKGHSHVYWYRQLPEEGLKFMVYLQKENIIDESGMPKERFSAEFPKEGPSILRIQQVVRGDSAAYFCASSPLTEGEAFFGQGTRLTVV.